One and the same sample provided the 22 T cell receptor beta chains below, sequenced in a study of blood T cell repertoires in COVID-19. Assay: immunoSEQ multiplex PCR; the TCRdb copy retains only in-frame clones and omits some. The sample records 150,000 to 200,000 clones, around 89% being singletons. What was sequenced was peripheral blood. The receptors derive from a human donor in a cohort sampled during active COVID-19.

This clone occurred once. The V and J genes are TRBV11-2 and TRBJ2-1, with TRBD2 matching over 11 bases. Germline-derived CDR1 and CDR2 are SGHAT and FQNNGV. Trimming at V came to 3 bases and at J to 7 bases, leaving 11 bases not matched to a gene. This CDR3 is 17 amino acids long. The DNA for the CDR3 is TGTGCCAGCAGCTTGTTGGGGCTAGCGGGGGGACTAAATGAGCAGTTCTTC. It translates to CASSLLGLAGGLNEQFF. Combining the CDR3 with reference TRBV11-2 and TRBJ2-1 gives the whole variable domain EAGVAQSPRYKIIEKRQSVAFWCNPISGHATLYWYQQILGQGPKLLIQFQNNGVVDDSQLPKDRFSAERLKGVDSTLKIQPAKLEDSAVYLCASSLLGLAGGLNEQFFGPGTRLTVL.

The gene calls are TRBV12-3 or TRBV12-4 and TRBJ1-5; the match to TRBD1 covers 8 bases. The V and J ends lost 6 bases and 8 bases, in that order; junction bases with no gene match: 6. The CDR3 loop spans 13 amino acids. The CDR3 reads CASRGDRKEPQHF. The CDR3 nucleotides are TGTGCCAGCAGGGGGGACAGGAAGGAGCCCCAGCATTTT.

The V call is TRBV7-8, the J call TRBJ1-5; tentative D call: TRBD1 (5 bases). CDR1 and CDR2 from the germline V gene are SGHVS and FQNEAQ. The CDR3 is made up of 16 amino acids. Trimming took off 0 bases at V and 1 base at J, with 10 bases between the two ends. The DNA for the CDR3 is TGTGCCAGCAGCTTAGCGGGGGGGGGAAGCAATCAGCCCCAGCATTTT. Residues: CASSLAGGGSNQPQHF.

This clone has only one observation. This chain links TRBV9 with TRBJ2-1; 7 nucleotides match TRBD2. This CDR3 contains 15 residues. With V trimmed by 2 bases and J by 4 bases, 6 bases remained unmatched. CDR1 is SGDLS, CDR2 YYNGEE, per germline. Here the CDR3 DNA reads TGTGCCAGCAGCGTTGCGGGAGAGCCGTACAATGAGCAGTTCTTC. Translation: CASSVAGEPYNEQFF.

The CDR3: CASSSYGTGTVSDEQYF. CDR3 sequence (DNA): TGTGCCAGCAGCTCCTATGGAACCGGGACAGTGTCGGACGAGCAGTACTTC. The chain has TRBV9 and TRBJ2-7, with 7 bases fitting TRBD1. J gave up 5 bases and V 4 bases, and 18 bases lay outside the gene matches. Germline V lookup: CDR1 SGDLS, CDR2 YYNGEE. The CDR3 is 17 residues long.

The chain uses TRBV19 and TRBJ1-1, with 7 bases aligning to TRBD1. Trimming took 7 bases from V and 1 from J; bases not matched to a gene: 6. The CDR3 contains 14 residues. Germline V lookup: CDR1 LNHDA, CDR2 SQIVND (reference sequence). The DNA of the CDR3 is TGTGCCAGTACCTCAAGGACAGGGAACACTGAAGCTTTCTTT. Translating gives CASTSRTGNTEAFF.

This sequence joins TRBV7-2 and TRBJ2-5; TRBD2 matches 10 bases. V shed 5 bases, J shed 5 bases, and the junction held 11 bases outside the gene matches. Germline CDR1 and CDR2: SGHTA and FQGNSA. This CDR3 is built from 16 residues. DNA of the CDR3: TGTGCCAGCAGCCAAACGGGGGGAGCGGGAGGGGAGACCCAGTACTTC. It translates to CASSQTGGAGGETQYF.

The V gene is TRBV14, the J gene TRBJ1-2, with TRBD1 matching over 11 bases. Germline assignment: CDR1 SGHDN and CDR2 FVKESK. There are 16 residues in the CDR3. Trimming took 1 base from V and 4 from J; bases not matched to a gene: 5. The CDR3 DNA reads as TGTGCCAGCAGCCAAGGGGGACAGGGGGTCGCCTATGGCTACACCTTC. It is translated as CASSQGGQGVAYGYTF.

The V and J genes are TRBV7-2 and TRBJ1-2; 7 positions match TRBD1. J gave up 6 bases and V 5 bases, and 12 bases lay outside the gene matches. From germline, CDR1 is SGHTA and CDR2 FQGNSA. The CDR3 runs to 15 residues. CDR3 amino acids: CASSPETGTRNGYTF. The CDR3 DNA is TGTGCCAGCAGCCCCGAGACAGGGACCAGGAATGGCTACACCTTC.

The V and J genes are TRBV11-3 and TRBJ2-7; maybe TRBD1 (6 bases). Germline CDR1 is SGHNT and CDR2 is YENEEA. Deletions cut 5 bases from V and 5 bases from J, with 13 bases between. This CDR3 contains 13 residues. The CDR3 nucleotides read TGTGCCAGCAGCGGGACATCTAGTAACGAGCAGTACTTC. Its protein product is CASSGTSSNEQYF.

This clone occurred many times. The genes are TRBV7-2 and TRBJ2-2, with D possibly being TRBD1 (6 bases). V lost 1 base to trimming and J lost 5 bases, with 8 bases between them. Germline V gives CDR1 SGHTA, CDR2 FQGNSA. The CDR3 sequence is 14 residues long. The CDR3 here is CASSLGQGTGELFF. The CDR3 bases are TGTGCCAGCAGCTTAGGGCAGGGGACCGGGGAGCTGTTTTTT.

This chain uses TRBV4-3 with TRBJ2-2; 9 bases are a match to TRBD2. Germline V lookup: CDR1 LGHNA, CDR2 YSLEER. The CDR3 sequence is 16 residues long. V was clipped by 0 bases and J by 2 bases; unmatched bases: 1. The CDR3 loop is CASSQETSGNTGELFF. The CDR3 DNA sequence: TGCGCCAGCAGCCAAGAGACTAGCGGTAACACCGGGGAGCTGTTTTTT.

The chain recombines TRBV14 with TRBJ2-3; D may be TRBD1 (5 bases). The V gene's germline CDR1 is SGHDN and CDR2 FVKESK. V was shortened by 5 bases and J by 2 bases, with 14 bases between the two germline ends. The CDR3 has 15 amino acids. CDR3 amino acids: CASSKNRMPTDTQYF. The CDR3 DNA is TGTGCCAGCAGCAAAAACAGGATGCCCACAGATACGCAGTATTTT.

The V call is TRBV7-2, the J call TRBJ2-5, with TRBD1 identical over 8 bases. CDR3 length equals 14 residues. CDR1 SGHTA and CDR2 FQGNSA come from the germline V gene. V lost 2 bases and J lost 5; bases outside the gene matches: 4. CDR3 sequence reads: CASSLSWTGETQYF. The CDR3 nucleotides read TGTGCCAGCAGCTTAAGTTGGACAGGGGAGACCCAGTACTTC.

V and J are TRBV5-1 and TRBJ1-2; 10 nucleotides line up with TRBD1. The CDR3 consists of 15 residues. Trimming removed 3 bases from V and 3 bases from J; junction bases left unmatched: 5. Germline values: CDR1 SGHRS, CDR2 YFSETQ. CDR3 sequence reads: CASSSDRGLDYGYTF. The CDR3 DNA reads TGCGCCAGCAGCTCCGACAGGGGGCTGGACTATGGCTACACCTTC.

The chain couples TRBV30 to TRBJ2-7; 7 bases line up with TRBD1. V lost 2 bases to trimming and J lost 0 bases; unmatched junction nucleotides: 10. CDR1 is GTSNPN and CDR2 is SVGIG in the germline V gene (reference sequence). This CDR3 comprises 16 residues. In DNA form, the CDR3 reads TGTGCCTGGAGTAGAGGGGGCCCTTTAAGCTCCTACGAGCAGTACTTC. Its protein product is CAWSRGGPLSSYEQYF. Complete variable domain (other parts from reference TRBV30 and TRBJ2-7): SQTIHQWPATLVQPVGSPLSLECTVEGTSNPNLYWYRQAAGRGLQLLFYSVGIGQISSEVPQNLSASRPQDRQFILSSKKLLLSDSGFYLCAWSRGGPLSSYEQYFGPGTRLTVT.

This sequence joins TRBV4-1 and TRBJ2-7, with 9 nucleotides matching TRBD1. Germline V gene data show CDR1 as MGHRA and CDR2 as YSYEKL. Trimming took 0 bases from V and 7 from J; bases not matched to a gene: 13. This CDR3 has 17 amino acids. In DNA form, the CDR3 reads TGCGCCAGCAGCCAAGATATGAGGACAGGGGTTTTCCTTGAGCAGTACTTC. This encodes CASSQDMRTGVFLEQYF.

This clone was counted a single time. This sequence joins TRBV11-2 and TRBJ2-7; 11 positions match TRBD2. Germline V gene lookup returns CDR1 SGHAT and CDR2 FQNNGV. With V trimmed by 5 bases and J by 2 bases, 8 bases remained unmatched. The CDR3 sequence is 16 residues long. CDR3 sequence reads: CASSPTLAGGAYEQYF. CDR3 nucleotide sequence: TGTGCCAGCAGCCCCACTCTAGCGGGGGGAGCCTACGAGCAGTACTTC.

For this clone: Other DNA sequences from this sample encode an identical CDR3 as well. The chain is built from TRBV6-2 or TRBV6-3 and TRBJ2-2; tentatively, D is TRBD2 (5 bases). Trimming took 2 bases from V and 2 from J, leaving 9 bases between them. The CDR3 is made up of 15 amino acids. Germline-derived CDR1 and CDR2 are MNHEY and SVGEGT. The CDR3 reads CASSYSPGNTGELFF. The CDR3, as DNA: TGTGCCAGCAGTTACAGCCCGGGAAACACCGGGGAGCTGTTTTTT.

The chain links TRBV10-2 to TRBJ1-6; D may be TRBD1 (6 bases). The CDR3 is 19 residues long. V lost 3 bases and J 0 bases, leaving 18 bases between the germline ends. The germline CDR1 and CDR2 sequences are WSHSY and SAAADI. Written as DNA, the CDR3 is TGCGCCAGCAGTGATACCCAGGGGATTGCCTTCTCCTATAATTCACCCCTCCACTTT. This codes for CASSDTQGIAFSYNSPLHF.

The gene calls are TRBV5-1 and TRBJ1-6, with D possibly matching TRBD1 (5 bases). The germline V gene encodes CDR1 SGHRS and CDR2 YFSETQ. V was clipped by 0 bases and J by 4 bases, with 5 bases between them. The CDR3 is 14 residues long. CDR3 coding DNA: TGCGCCAGCAGCTTGGAGGGGTATAATTCACCCCTCCACTTT. Residues: CASSLEGYNSPLHF.

Only a few counts were recorded for this clone. The chain has TRBV5-1 and TRBJ2-1; TRBD1 might be the D (6 bases). Germline CDR1 and CDR2: SGHRS and YFSETQ. There are 13 residues in the CDR3. The V end lost 1 base, the J end lost 8 bases, and 10 bases lay between the germline ends. The CDR3, as DNA: TGCGCCAGCAGCTTGTTGTCAGGGGATGAGCAGTTCTTC. It translates to CASSLLSGDEQFF.